This entry lists 5 T cell receptor beta chains sequenced from one sample in a study of human thymus T cells. Resections obtained during corrective heart surgery supplied the thymus tissue. Assay: immunoSEQ multiplex PCR; the TCRdb copy retains only in-frame clones and omits some. The table lists some 120,000 clones, around 94% of them singletons, with approximately 0.022% in the top ten. Sequencing was done on a sample of thymus tissue. The source of these receptors is a boy under two years old with a congenital heart defect but otherwise immunologically healthy.

The chain joins TRBV28 to TRBJ1-3; unclear D gene. The germline CDR1 and CDR2 sequences are MDHEN and SYDVKM. The V and J ends lost 4 bases and 4 bases respectively, with 2 bases between them. The CDR3 totals 11 residues. CDR3 sequence (DNA): TGTGCCAGCAGTTCGGGAAACACCATATATTTT. This gives the protein CASSSGNTIYF.

This chain links TRBV6-5 with TRBJ1-1; D unresolved. V was clipped by 4 bases and J by 0 bases, with 9 bases between them. This CDR3 is built from 14 residues. In germline, CDR1 is MNHEY, CDR2 SVGAGI. The DNA for the CDR3 is TGTGCCAGCAGTTCCACAGACCTGAACACTGAAGCTTTCTTT. This codes for CASSSTDLNTEAFF.

This clone was seen a single time. The rearrangement uses TRBV11-1 and TRBJ1-4; unclear D gene. Per germline, CDR1 SGHAT and CDR2 FQDESV (reference sequence). This CDR3 has 16 amino acids. The V end lost 1 base, the J end lost 6 bases, and 15 bases lay between the germline ends. CDR3 nucleotides: TGTGCCAGCAGCTTAGGGCTGTCCGGACGGGATGAAAAACTGTTTTTT. Protein product: CASSLGLSGRDEKLFF.

V is TRBV5-4 and J is TRBJ2-2; 7 positions agree with TRBD1. CDR1 SGHNT and CDR2 YYREEE come from the germline V gene (reference sequence). The CDR3 loop spans 16 amino acids. After removal of 3 bases from V and 1 base from J, the junction contained 6 bases not matched to a gene. CDR3 in amino acids: CASSWGQPMNTGELFF. The CDR3 coding sequence is TGTGCCAGCAGCTGGGGACAGCCCATGAACACCGGGGAGCTGTTTTTT.

The chain couples TRBV6-6 to TRBJ2-2; unclear D gene. The CDR3 covers 15 residues. The germline V gene encodes CDR1 MNHNY and CDR2 SVGAGI (reference sequence). Trimming removed 0 bases from V and 6 bases from J, with 11 bases in between. The CDR3 sequence is CASSYSNRTAGELFF. CDR3 coding DNA: TGTGCCAGCAGTTACTCGAATAGGACCGCCGGGGAGCTGTTTTTT.